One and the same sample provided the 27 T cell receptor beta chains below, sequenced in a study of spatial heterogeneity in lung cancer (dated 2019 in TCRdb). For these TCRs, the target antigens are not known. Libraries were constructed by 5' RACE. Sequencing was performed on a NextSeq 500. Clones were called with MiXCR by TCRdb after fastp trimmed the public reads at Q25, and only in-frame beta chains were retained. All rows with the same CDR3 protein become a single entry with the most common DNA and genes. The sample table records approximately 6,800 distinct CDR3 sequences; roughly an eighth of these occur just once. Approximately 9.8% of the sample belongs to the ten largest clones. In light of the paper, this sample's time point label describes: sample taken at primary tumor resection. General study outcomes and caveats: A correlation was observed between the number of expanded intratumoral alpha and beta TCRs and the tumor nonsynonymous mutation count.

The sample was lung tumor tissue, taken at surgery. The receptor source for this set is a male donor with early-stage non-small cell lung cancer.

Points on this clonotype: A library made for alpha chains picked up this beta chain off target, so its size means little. The CDR3 sequence is CASTPQQGGHGYTF. The CDR3 DNA is TGTGCCAGCACACCCCAACAGGGGGGTCATGGCTACACCTTC. The genes are TRBV2 and TRBJ1-2; TRBD1 matches 8 bases. Per the germline V gene, CDR1 is SNHLY and CDR2 is FYNNEI. Trimming took 7 bases from V and 6 from J; bases not matched to a gene: 10. CDR3 length equals 14 residues.

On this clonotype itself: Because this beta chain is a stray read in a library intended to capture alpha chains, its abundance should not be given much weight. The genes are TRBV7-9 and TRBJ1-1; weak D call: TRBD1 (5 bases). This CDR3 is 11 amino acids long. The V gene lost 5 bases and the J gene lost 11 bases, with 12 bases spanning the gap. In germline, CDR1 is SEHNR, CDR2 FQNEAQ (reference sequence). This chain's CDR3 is CASSGTDLAFF. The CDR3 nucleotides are TGTGCCAGCAGCGGGACGGATTTGGCTTTCTTT. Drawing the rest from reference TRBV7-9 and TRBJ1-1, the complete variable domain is DTGVSQNPRHKITKRGQNVTFRCDPISEHNRLYWYRQTLGQGPEFLTYFQNEAQLEKSRLLSDRFSAERPKGSFSTLEIQRTEQGDSAMYLCASSGTDLAFFGQGTRLTVV.

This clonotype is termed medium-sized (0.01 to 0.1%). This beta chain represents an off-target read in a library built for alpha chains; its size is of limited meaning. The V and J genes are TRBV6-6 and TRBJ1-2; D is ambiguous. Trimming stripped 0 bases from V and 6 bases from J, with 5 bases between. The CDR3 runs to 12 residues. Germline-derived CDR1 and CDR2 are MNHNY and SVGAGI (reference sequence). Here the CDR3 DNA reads TGTGCCAGCAGTTACTCTGCCAATGGCTACACCTTC. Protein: CASSYSANGYTF.

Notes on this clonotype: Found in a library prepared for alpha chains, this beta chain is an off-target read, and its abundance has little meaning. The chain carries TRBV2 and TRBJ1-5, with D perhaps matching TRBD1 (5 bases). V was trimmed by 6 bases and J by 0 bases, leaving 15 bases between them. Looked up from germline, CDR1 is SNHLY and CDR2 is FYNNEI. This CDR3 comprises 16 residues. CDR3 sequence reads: CASRSLGAYSNQPQHF. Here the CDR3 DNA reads TGTGCCAGCAGGTCGTTAGGGGCTTATAGCAATCAGCCCCAGCATTTT. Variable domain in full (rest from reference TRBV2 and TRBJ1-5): EPEVTQTPSHQVTQMGQEVILRCVPISNHLYFYWYRQILGQKVEFLVSFYNNEISEKSEIFDDQFSVERPDGSNFTLKIRSTKLEDSAMYFCASRSLGAYSNQPQHFGDGTRLSIL.

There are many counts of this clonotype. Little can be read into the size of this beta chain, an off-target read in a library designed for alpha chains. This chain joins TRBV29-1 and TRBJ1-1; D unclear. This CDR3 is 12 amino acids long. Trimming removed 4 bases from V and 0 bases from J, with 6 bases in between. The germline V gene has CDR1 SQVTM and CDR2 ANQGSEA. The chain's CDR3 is CSVAFMNTEAFF. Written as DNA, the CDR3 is TGCAGCGTTGCTTTTATGAACACTGAAGCTTTCTTT.

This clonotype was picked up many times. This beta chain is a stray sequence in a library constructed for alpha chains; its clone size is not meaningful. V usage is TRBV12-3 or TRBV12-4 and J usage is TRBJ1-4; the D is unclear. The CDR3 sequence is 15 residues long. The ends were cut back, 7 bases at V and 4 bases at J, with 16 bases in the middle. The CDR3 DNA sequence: TGTGCCAGCACTCTGAGAGGTTCTAGTAATGAAAAACTGTTTTTT. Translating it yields CASTLRGSSNEKLFF.

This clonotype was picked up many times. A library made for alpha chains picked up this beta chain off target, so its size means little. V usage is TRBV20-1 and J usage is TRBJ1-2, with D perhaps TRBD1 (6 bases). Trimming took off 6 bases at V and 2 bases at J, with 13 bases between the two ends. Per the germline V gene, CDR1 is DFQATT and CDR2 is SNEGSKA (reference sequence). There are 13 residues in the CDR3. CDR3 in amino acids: CSALDRLNYGYTF. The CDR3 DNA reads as TGCAGTGCCTTAGACAGGTTAAACTATGGCTACACCTTC.

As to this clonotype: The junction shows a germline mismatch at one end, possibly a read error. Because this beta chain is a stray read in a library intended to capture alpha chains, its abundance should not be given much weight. CDR3 region: CASRLAIQSSYEQYF. The CDR3 nucleotides are TGCGCCAGCAGATTGGCCATCCAGAGCTCCTACGAGCAGTACTTC. J is TRBJ2-7 and V is TRBV5-1; D ambiguous. Per germline, CDR1 SGHRS and CDR2 YFSETQ. The CDR3 sequence is 15 residues long.

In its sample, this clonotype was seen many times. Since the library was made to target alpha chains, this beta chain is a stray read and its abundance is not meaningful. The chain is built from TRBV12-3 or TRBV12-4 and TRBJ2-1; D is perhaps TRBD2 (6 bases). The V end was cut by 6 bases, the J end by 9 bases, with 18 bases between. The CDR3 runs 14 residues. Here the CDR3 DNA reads TGTGCCAGCAGACTAGCTGTGGGGCAGAGTGAGCAGTTCTTC. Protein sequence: CASRLAVGQSEQFF.

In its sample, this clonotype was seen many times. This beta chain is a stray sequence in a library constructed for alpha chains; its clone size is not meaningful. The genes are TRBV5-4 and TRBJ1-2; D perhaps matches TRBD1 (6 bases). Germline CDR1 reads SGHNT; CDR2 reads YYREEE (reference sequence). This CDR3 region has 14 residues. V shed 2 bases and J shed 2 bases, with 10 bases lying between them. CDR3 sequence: CASSFGQGNYGYTF. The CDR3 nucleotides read TGTGCCAGCAGCTTTGGGCAGGGGAACTATGGCTACACCTTC.

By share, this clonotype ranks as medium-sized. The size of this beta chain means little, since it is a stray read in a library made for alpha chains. The CDR3 spells CSARRQGATNEKLFF. In DNA, the CDR3 is TGCAGTGCTCGGCGACAGGGCGCAACTAATGAAAAACTGTTTTTT. The rearrangement joins TRBV20-1 to TRBJ1-4, with 7 positions matching TRBD1. Germline assignment: CDR1 DFQATT and CDR2 SNEGSKA (reference sequence). This CDR3 region has 15 residues. V dropped 5 bases and J dropped 0; count of bases not matched to a gene: 6.

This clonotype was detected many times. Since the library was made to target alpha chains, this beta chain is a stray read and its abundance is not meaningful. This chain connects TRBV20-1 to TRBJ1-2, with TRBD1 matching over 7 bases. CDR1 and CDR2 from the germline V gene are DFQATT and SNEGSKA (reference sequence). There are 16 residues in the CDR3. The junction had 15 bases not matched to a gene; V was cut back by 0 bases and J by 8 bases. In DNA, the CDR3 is TGCAGTGCTAGAGATTCCTTGACAGGGCTTGGAGGAGGCTACACCTTC. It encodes CSARDSLTGLGGGYTF.

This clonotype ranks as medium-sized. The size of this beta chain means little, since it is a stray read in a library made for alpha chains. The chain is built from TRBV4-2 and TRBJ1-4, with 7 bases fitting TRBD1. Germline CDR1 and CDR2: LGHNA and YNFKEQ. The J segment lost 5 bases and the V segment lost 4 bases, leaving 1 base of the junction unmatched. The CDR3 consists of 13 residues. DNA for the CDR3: TGTGCCAGCAGCCCACAGGGGAATGAAAAACTGTTTTTT. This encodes CASSPQGNEKLFF.

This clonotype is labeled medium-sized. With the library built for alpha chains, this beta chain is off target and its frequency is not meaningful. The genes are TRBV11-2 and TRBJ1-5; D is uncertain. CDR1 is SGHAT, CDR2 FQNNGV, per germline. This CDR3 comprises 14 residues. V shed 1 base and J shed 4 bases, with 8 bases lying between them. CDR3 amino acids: CASSLGAGNQPQHF. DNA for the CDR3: TGTGCCAGCAGCTTAGGGGCGGGGAATCAGCCCCAGCATTTT.

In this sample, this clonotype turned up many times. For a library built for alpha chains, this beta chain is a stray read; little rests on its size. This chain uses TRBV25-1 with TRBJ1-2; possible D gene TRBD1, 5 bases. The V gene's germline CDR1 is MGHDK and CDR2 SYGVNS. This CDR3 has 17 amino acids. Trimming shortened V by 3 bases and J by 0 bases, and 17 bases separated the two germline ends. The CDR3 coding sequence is TGTGCCAGCAGTGATGGGGCCGACCACTTTACTAACTATGGCTACACCTTC. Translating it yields CASSDGADHFTNYGYTF.

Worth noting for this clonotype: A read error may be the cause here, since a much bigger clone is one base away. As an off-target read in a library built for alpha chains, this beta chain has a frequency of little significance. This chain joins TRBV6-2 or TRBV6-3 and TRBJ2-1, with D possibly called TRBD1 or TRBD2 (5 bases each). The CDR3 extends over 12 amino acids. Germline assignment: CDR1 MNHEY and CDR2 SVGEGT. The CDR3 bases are TGTACCAGCAGCCCATGGGGGTATGAGCAGTTCTTC. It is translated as CTSSPWGYEQFF.

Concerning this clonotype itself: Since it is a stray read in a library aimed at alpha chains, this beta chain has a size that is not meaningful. The CDR3 DNA follows: TGTGCCAGCAGTTTACAGGACAGGGGCCCAGATACGCAGTATTTT. Translating gives CASSLQDRGPDTQYF. V gene TRBV12-3 or TRBV12-4 combines with J gene TRBJ2-3; TRBD1 agrees at 9 bases. With 2 bases clipped from V and 4 bases from J, the junction kept 4 bases outside the gene matches. The CDR3 extends over 15 amino acids.

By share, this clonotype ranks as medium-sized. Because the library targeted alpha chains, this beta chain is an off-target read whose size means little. This CDR3 is CASSPQADTQYF. The CDR3, as DNA: TGTGCCAGCAGCCCACAGGCAGATACGCAGTATTTT. The chain links TRBV7-9 to TRBJ2-3; a possible D gene is TRBD1 (5 bases). This CDR3 spans 12 amino acids. CDR1 and CDR2 from the germline V gene are SEHNR and FQNEAQ (reference sequence). The ends were cut back, 5 bases at V and 4 bases at J, with 7 bases in the middle.

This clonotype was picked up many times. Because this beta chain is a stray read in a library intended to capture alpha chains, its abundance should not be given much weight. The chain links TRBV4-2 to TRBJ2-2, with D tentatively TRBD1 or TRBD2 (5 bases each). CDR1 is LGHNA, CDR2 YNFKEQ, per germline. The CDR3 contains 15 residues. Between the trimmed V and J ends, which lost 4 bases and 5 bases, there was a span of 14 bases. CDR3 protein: CASSRQREGTGELFF. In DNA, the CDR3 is TGTGCCAGCAGCCGCCAAAGAGAGGGGACCGGGGAGCTGTTTTTT.

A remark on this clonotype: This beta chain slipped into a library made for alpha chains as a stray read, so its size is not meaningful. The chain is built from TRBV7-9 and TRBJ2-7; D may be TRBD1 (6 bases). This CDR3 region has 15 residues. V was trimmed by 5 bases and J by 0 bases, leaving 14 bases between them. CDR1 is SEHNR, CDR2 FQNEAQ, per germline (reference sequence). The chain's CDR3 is CASSQDSSSSYEQYF. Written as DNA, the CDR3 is TGTGCCAGCAGCCAGGACAGCTCCAGCTCCTACGAGCAGTACTTC.

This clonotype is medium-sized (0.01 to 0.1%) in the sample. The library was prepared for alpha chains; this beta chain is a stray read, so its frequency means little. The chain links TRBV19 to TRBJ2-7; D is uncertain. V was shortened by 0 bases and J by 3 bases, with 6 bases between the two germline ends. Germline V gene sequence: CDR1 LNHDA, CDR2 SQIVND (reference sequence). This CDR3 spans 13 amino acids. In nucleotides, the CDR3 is TGTGCCAGTAGTATAGATCGCAACTACGAGCAGTACTTC. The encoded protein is CASSIDRNYEQYF. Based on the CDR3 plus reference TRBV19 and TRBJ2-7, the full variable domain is DGGITQSPKYLFRKEGQNVTLSCEQNLNHDAMYWYRQDPGQGLRLIYYSQIVNDFQKGDIAEGYSVSREKKESFPLTVTSAQKNPTAFYLCASSIDRNYEQYFGPGTRLTVT.

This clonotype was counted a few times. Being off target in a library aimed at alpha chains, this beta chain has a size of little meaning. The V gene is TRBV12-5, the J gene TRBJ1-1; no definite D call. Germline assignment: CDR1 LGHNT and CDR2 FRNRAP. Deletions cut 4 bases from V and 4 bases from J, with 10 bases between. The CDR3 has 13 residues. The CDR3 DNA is TGTGCTAGTGGTTCGGAATTGGGCACTGAAGCTTTCTTT. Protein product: CASGSELGTEAFF.

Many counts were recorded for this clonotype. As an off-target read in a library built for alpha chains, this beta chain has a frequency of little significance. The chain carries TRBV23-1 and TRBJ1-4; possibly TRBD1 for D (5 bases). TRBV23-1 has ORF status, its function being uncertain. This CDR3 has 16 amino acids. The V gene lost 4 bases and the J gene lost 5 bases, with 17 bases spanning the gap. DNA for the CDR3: TGCGCCAGCAGTCCCCCTTTTGGGGGAGAGAATGAAAAACTGTTTTTT. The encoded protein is CASSPPFGGENEKLFF.

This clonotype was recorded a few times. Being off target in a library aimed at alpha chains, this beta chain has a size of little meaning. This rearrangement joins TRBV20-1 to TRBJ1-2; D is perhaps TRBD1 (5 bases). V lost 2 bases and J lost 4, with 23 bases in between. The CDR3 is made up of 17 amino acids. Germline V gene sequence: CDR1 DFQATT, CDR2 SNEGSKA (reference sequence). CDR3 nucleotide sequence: TGCAGTGCTAGAAGGTCTGGGGACGCAGGGCTTTCCTATGGCTACACCTTC. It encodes CSARRSGDAGLSYGYTF.

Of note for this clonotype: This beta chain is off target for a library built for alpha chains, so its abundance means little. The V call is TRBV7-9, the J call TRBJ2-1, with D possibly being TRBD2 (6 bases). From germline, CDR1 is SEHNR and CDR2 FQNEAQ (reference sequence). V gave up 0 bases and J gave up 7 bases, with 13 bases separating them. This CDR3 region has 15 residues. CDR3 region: CASSLAGLPGNEQFF. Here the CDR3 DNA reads TGTGCCAGCAGCTTAGCGGGACTTCCTGGGAATGAGCAGTTCTTC. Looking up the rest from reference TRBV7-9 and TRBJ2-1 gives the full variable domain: DTGVSQNPRHKITKRGQNVTFRCDPISEHNRLYWYRQTLGQGPEFLTYFQNEAQLEKSRLLSDRFSAERPKGSFSTLEIQRTEQGDSAMYLCASSLAGLPGNEQFFGPGTRLTVL.

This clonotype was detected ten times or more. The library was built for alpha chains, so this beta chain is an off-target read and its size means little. This chain's CDR3 is CASSLDPGNTIYF. The CDR3 nucleotides are TGTGCCAGCAGCCTTGATCCGGGAAACACCATATATTTT. The chain combines TRBV7-2 with TRBJ1-3; D gene ambiguous. Trimming cost V 5 bases and J 4 bases, with 9 bases left between them. The CDR3 sequence is 13 residues long. CDR1 SGHTA and CDR2 FQGNSA come from the germline V gene.

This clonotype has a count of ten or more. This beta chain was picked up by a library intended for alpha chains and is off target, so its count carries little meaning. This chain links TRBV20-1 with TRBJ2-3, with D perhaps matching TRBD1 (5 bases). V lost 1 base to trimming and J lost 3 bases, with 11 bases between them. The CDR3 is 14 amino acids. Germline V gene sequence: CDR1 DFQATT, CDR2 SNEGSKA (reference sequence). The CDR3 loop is CSARAREGTDTQYF. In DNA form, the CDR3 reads TGCAGTGCTAGAGCCAGGGAAGGGACAGATACGCAGTATTTT.